This T cell receptor (beta chain) came from a study of tumor and adjacent non-tumor tissue in lung cancer. Across the whole study: There were roughly 11 adenocarcinoma, a couple of squamous cell carcinoma and 1 small cell lung cancer cases.

Study results and limitations: Tumor TCR diversity, when higher, was linked to shorter survival. Top 100 clones took a larger repertoire share in normal lung.

RNA was extracted from bulk tissue without any cell sorting. The library came from three nested PCR rounds adapted from ARM-PCR protocols. MiXCR, applied by TCRdb to the multiplex PCR reads, yields one record per CDR3 protein. The sample records about 110,000 distinct CDR3 sequences, 60% to 80% being singletons. This clonotype was seen just once. Its antigen is still unknown. A read error may account for a junction end that differs from germline. Germline assignment: CDR1 SGHAT and CDR2 FQNNGV. The CDR3 covers 15 residues. The rearrangement links TRBV11-2 to TRBJ1-2, with D possibly being TRBD1 (6 bases). The clonotype was recovered from a woman aged 60-75 years with non-small cell lung cancer. Material: lung tumor tissue. Written as DNA, the CDR3 is TGTGCCAGCAGCGCCAACAGGGCCACTAACTATGGTTACACCTTC. This sequence encodes CASSANRATNYGYTF.